This entry describes one T cell receptor beta chain. Per the germline V gene, CDR1 is SGHNT and CDR2 is YYREEE (reference sequence). CDR3 length: 14 amino acids. V was shortened by 2 bases and J by 2 bases, with 7 bases between the two germline ends. Original analysis: Scientists estimated how many nucleated cells there were by amplifying reference gene primers. TCRdb's table, derived via immunoSEQ multiplex PCR, lists solely in-frame clones and lacks some. That table gives V, J and clone size, and the DNA gave D and trimming. The table lists around 240,000 clones, roughly 83% of them singletons. The data originate from a study of blood T cell repertoires in COVID-19. Turning to the study itself: COVID-19 samples collected from the United States, Italy and Spain covered acute and convalescent phases. PBMCs, B-cell-depleted T cells, or T cells provided the cDNA or gDNA that made up the material.

This TCR was sampled from a woman aged 50 to 65 with acute or convalescent COVID-19. The chain is built from TRBV5-4 and TRBJ2-2, with TRBD2 as a possible D gene (6 bases). The sequenced sample was peripheral blood. The CDR3, as DNA: TGTGCCAGCAGCTTCACTAGCAACACCGGGGAGCTGTTTTTT. Its protein product is CASSFTSNTGELFF.